This T cell receptor beta chain came from a study of vaccination effects on CD4 cells after COVID-19. Per the germline V gene, CDR1 is SGHRS and CDR2 is YFSETQ. V lost 0 bases and J lost 3; bases outside the gene matches: 9. The CDR3 totals 17 residues. With regard to this clone: What it binds is unknown.

Sequencing was performed with immunoSEQ multiplex PCR; in TCRdb, only in-frame clones are kept and a portion is missing. The sample gives tens of thousands of clones, about 74% of which show up once; roughly 2% is in the top ten. Subsequent to a culture period of about ten days, CD4+ T cells were isolated. The material was CD4+ T cells from PBMCs cultured without peptide, obtained before COVID-19 vaccination. The rearrangement links TRBV5-1 to TRBJ2-3, with 8 bases that match TRBD1. This sequence was found in a human donor who received a COVID-19 vaccine. The CDR3 is CASSLVVRGRGTDTQYF. The CDR3 nucleotides read TGCGCCAGCAGCTTGGTTGTCAGGGGGCGCGGAACAGATACGCAGTATTTT.